Each of the 14 T cell receptor beta chains below was sequenced from the same sample in a study of cytomegalovirus exposure and HLA in healthy donors. A multiplex PCR was run with 60 Vbeta primers and 13 Jbeta primers. Sequencing was performed with immunoSEQ multiplex PCR; in TCRdb, only in-frame clones are kept and a portion is missing. Of roughly 96,000 clones listed, roughly 79% were seen once; the top ten hold 12% to 15%. Sequencing input: PBMCs. The origin of the receptors is a woman in her sixties or seventies in good health and CMV-seropositive.

This chain uses TRBV5-6 with TRBJ2-1; no clear D gene. This CDR3 is built from 16 residues. V lost 4 bases, J lost 2 bases, and 16 bases lay in between. Germline assignment: CDR1 SGHDT and CDR2 YYEEEE. The CDR3 DNA sequence: TGTGCCAGCAGCATCCAACCCCTCCCGGCCTACAATGAGCAGTTCTTC. It translates to CASSIQPLPAYNEQFF. The full variable domain, completed using reference TRBV5-6 and TRBJ2-1, is DAGVTQSPTHLIKTRGQQVTLRCSPKSGHDTVSWYQQALGQGPQFIFQYYEEEERQRGNFPDRFSGHQFPNYSSELNVNALLLGDSALYLCASSIQPLPAYNEQFFGPGTRLTVL.

This clone has only a few counts. The chain is built from TRBV7-9 and TRBJ1-4; possibly TRBD1 for D (5 bases). The CDR3 is 14 residues long. The germline gives CDR1 SEHNR, CDR2 FQNEAQ (reference sequence). Between the trimmed V and J ends, which lost 5 bases and 7 bases, there was a span of 14 bases. The CDR3 coding sequence is TGTGCCAGCAGCCAGGGAATCGGGGGTGAAAAACTGTTTTTT. It is translated as CASSQGIGGEKLFF.

The V gene is TRBV21-1, the J gene TRBJ2-3; no check of the table's D call, TRBD1, against the DNA was made. TRBV21-1 is deemed a pseudogene. This CDR3 region has 15 residues. The CDR3 loop reads CASSNRGMPTDTQYF. The CDR3 DNA follows: TGTGCCAGCAGCAACAGGGGAATGCCCACAGATACGCAGTATTTT.

The gene calls are TRBV7-9 and TRBJ2-3, with 10 bases lining up with TRBD2. V trimming: 5 bases; J trimming: 2 bases; junction bases outside the gene matches: 13. CDR1 is SEHNR and CDR2 is FQNEAQ in the germline V gene (reference sequence). The CDR3 spans 18 residues. The CDR3 reads CASSPRGGGLALTDTQYF. Written as DNA, the CDR3 is TGTGCCAGCAGCCCCCGGGGCGGGGGACTAGCGCTCACAGATACGCAGTATTTT.

This clone came up once. A junction end diverges from the germline sequence, so it may reflect a read error. The gene calls are TRBV2 and TRBJ2-1; 13 bases align to TRBD2. Germline CDR1 SNHLY, CDR2 FYNNEI. The CDR3 covers 13 residues. The CDR3 DNA reads TGTGCCAGCACTACCGGACTAGCGGGAGAATCACTCTTC. It is translated as CASTTGLAGESLF.

The chain couples TRBV28 to TRBJ2-2; 11 bases map to TRBD2. The CDR3 contains 14 residues. Germline loops: CDR1 MDHEN, CDR2 SYDVKM. Trimming took 8 bases from V and 6 from J; bases not matched to a gene: 5. This CDR3 reads CASGLAGMAGELFF. CDR3 nucleotides: TGTGCCAGCGGACTAGCGGGCATGGCCGGGGAGCTGTTTTTT. The full variable domain, completed using reference TRBV28 and TRBJ2-2, is DVKVTQSSRYLVKRTGEKVFLECVQDMDHENMFWYRQDPGLGLRLIYFSYDVKMKEKGDIPEGYSVSREKKERFSLILESASTNQTSMYLCASGLAGMAGELFFGEGSRLTVL.

The genes are TRBV9 and TRBJ2-7, with unresolved D. The V end lost 0 bases, the J end lost 6 bases, and 10 bases lay between the germline ends. Germline V gene data show CDR1 as SGDLS and CDR2 as YYNGEE. The CDR3 totals 13 residues. CDR3 residues: CASSVVSAGEQYF. The CDR3 nucleotides are TGTGCCAGCAGCGTAGTGAGCGCCGGCGAGCAGTACTTC.

This clone came up a few times. The rearrangement uses TRBV11-1 and TRBJ2-5; TRBD1 aligns across 9 bases. CDR3 length equals 15 residues. CDR1 is SGHAT and CDR2 is FQDESV in the germline V gene (reference sequence). V shed 0 bases, J shed 7 bases, and the junction held 6 bases outside the gene matches. This CDR3 is CASSLARTGDGTQYF. DNA for the CDR3: TGTGCCAGCAGCTTAGCCCGGACAGGGGATGGGACCCAGTACTTC.

This chain uses TRBV19 with TRBJ2-1, with TRBD1 matching over 8 bases. The CDR3 sequence is 16 residues long. The J segment lost 4 bases and the V segment lost 3 bases, leaving 8 bases of the junction unmatched. The V gene's germline CDR1 is LNHDA and CDR2 SQIVND (reference sequence). This chain's CDR3 is CASSMAGGPSYNEQFF. CDR3 coding DNA: TGTGCCAGTAGTATGGCAGGGGGCCCGTCTTACAATGAGCAGTTCTTC.

The chain joins TRBV18 to TRBJ2-7; 7 bases line up with TRBD1. This CDR3 contains 15 residues. V lost 2 bases, J lost 6 bases, and 10 bases stayed unmatched. The germline V gene has CDR1 KGHSH and CDR2 LQKENI. CDR3 sequence: CASSPTSLTGVEQYF. Written as DNA, the CDR3 is TGTGCCAGCTCACCAACGTCCCTAACAGGGGTCGAGCAGTACTTC.

The chain has TRBV19 and TRBJ1-1; D perhaps matches TRBD1 (6 bases). CDR3 size: 13 residues. Germline-derived CDR1 and CDR2 are LNHDA and SQIVND (reference sequence). The V and J ends lost 3 bases and 4 bases respectively, with 9 bases between them. CDR3 DNA sequence: TGTGCCAGTAGTATGTTGGGGGCCACTGAAGCTTTCTTT. Protein: CASSMLGATEAFF.

This CDR3 is CASSDGRDSTGELFF. In DNA form, the CDR3 reads TGTGCCAGCAGTGACGGTCGGGATAGCACCGGGGAGCTGTTTTTT. The chain joins TRBV2 to TRBJ2-2; TRBD2 might be the D (5 bases). This CDR3 comprises 15 residues. The V end lost 3 bases, the J end lost 4 bases, and 12 bases lay between the germline ends. Germline CDR1 reads SNHLY; CDR2 reads FYNNEI. Looking up the rest from reference TRBV2 and TRBJ2-2 gives the full variable domain: EPEVTQTPSHQVTQMGQEVILRCVPISNHLYFYWYRQILGQKVEFLVSFYNNEISEKSEIFDDQFSVERPDGSNFTLKIRSTKLEDSAMYFCASSDGRDSTGELFFGEGSRLTVL.

The rearrangement uses TRBV2 and TRBJ2-1; D is undetermined. Trimming took off 4 bases at V and 9 bases at J, with 7 bases between the two ends. Per the germline V gene, CDR1 is SNHLY and CDR2 is FYNNEI. The CDR3 is 11 amino acids. The CDR3 region has the DNA TGTGCCAGCAGTGGGTACTCTGAGCAGTTCTTC. Encoded protein: CASSGYSEQFF.

The CDR3 DNA is TGCAGCGTTGAAGGGACAGGGTACGAGCAGTACTTC. It is translated as CSVEGTGYEQYF. This chain connects TRBV29-1 to TRBJ2-7; 8 bases fit TRBD1. Losses at the gene ends were 1 base for V and 4 bases for J; bases not matched to a gene: 0. The CDR3 contains 12 residues. Germline loops: CDR1 SQVTM, CDR2 ANQGSEA.